The present TCR beta chain was sequenced within a study of monozygotic twins with inflammatory bowel disease. Study observations and caveats: No separation of different T cell subtypes was possible. Concordant and discordant twins showed no difference in repertoire similarity, possibly from limited power.

The study subjected TCRalpha and TCRbeta cDNA to two nested PCRs of approximately 16 and 10 cycles. TCRdb re-called the 5' RACE reads and gives one entry per CDR3 protein, without DNA. The sample data list 70,000 to 95,000 distinct CDR3 sequences. There are 16 residues in the CDR3. Germline V gene data show CDR1 as SGDLS and CDR2 as YYNGEE. A word on this clonotype: What it binds is not known.

The receptor comes from a human donor with ulcerative colitis or Crohn's disease, or a healthy co-twin of an affected twin (not recorded which). The sample taken for sequencing was blood. V usage is TRBV9 and J usage is TRBJ1-1. CDR3 amino acids: CASSARYKGRNTEAFF.